This TCR beta chain was obtained from a study of T-cell memory formation after mild COVID-19. Background on the study: TCR clusters were largely donor specific.

Study-wide results and limits: For contracting clones, CD4+ ones sat mainly in CM and EM, CD8+ in EMRA.

The V end lost 5 bases, the J end lost 4 bases, and 12 bases lay between the germline ends. CDR3 length equals 13 residues. The germline V gene has CDR1 SEHNR and CDR2 FQNEAQ (reference sequence). From 5'RACE with constant-segment primers came TCR alpha and TCR beta cDNA libraries that carried sample barcodes and UMIs. TCRdb re-called the 5' RACE reads through MiXCR, storing one row per CDR3 protein. The sample lists hundreds of thousands of distinct CDR3 sequences; 15% to 20% were seen once. Turning to this clonotype: What it binds is unknown.

This TCR was sampled from a man between 18 and 35 years old who had mild COVID-19 (a few samples of this study predate the infection). Cell type and time point are not known. Sequencing used PBMCs or a T cell subset sorted from them (not recorded which). The chain employs TRBV7-9 and TRBJ2-7; no firm D call. The CDR3 loop is CASSPTRNYEQYF. As DNA, the CDR3 is TGTGCCAGCAGCCCCACCCGGAATTACGAGCAGTACTTC. The full variable domain, in which reference TRBV7-9 and TRBJ2-7 provide the parts outside the CDR3, is DTGVSQNPRHKITKRGQNVTFRCDPISEHNRLYWYRQTLGQGPEFLTYFQNEAQLEKSRLLSDRFSAERPKGSFSTLEIQRTEQGDSAMYLCASSPTRNYEQYFGPGTRLTVT.